These T cell receptor beta chains were read from a single sample in a study of CD8+ T cells in alopecia areata. Libraries were prepared by immunoSEQ multiplex PCR; TCRdb keeps only in-frame clonotypes and omits some of them. Here the sample spans roughly 120,000 clones, about 60% being singletons. The sequencing sample was made of CD4+ T cells sorted from blood. All receptors derive from a human donor in good health. Each CDR3 is given with its conserved first and last residue. The D gene is left open where the match is weak. Size is stated for part of the rows, as once, few or many counts, or as a class when the clone is expanded.

NA,TRBV30,once,TRBJ1-1,TGTGCCTGGACCGCAGGGCCCACTGAAGCTTTCTTT,CAWTAGPTEAFF
TRBD2,TRBV5-1,NA,TRBJ2-5,TGCGCCAGCAGCTTGGTAGCGGGGGGGCCCCAAGAGACCCAGTACTTC,CASSLVAGGPQETQYF
NA,TRBV20-1,NA,TRBJ2-5,TGCAGTGCTAGAAACCGGGAGACCCAGTACTTC,CSARNRETQYF
TRBD1,TRBV6-6,NA,TRBJ2-7,TGTGCCAGCGGGGACAGGGAGCAGTACTTC,CASGDREQYF
NA,TRBV11-2,NA,TRBJ2-3,TGTGCCAGCAGCTTAGATTCCGGAGGAGTTACAGATACGCAGTATTTT,CASSLDSGGVTDTQYF
NA,TRBV6-5,NA,TRBJ1-4,TGTGCCAGCAGTTACTCAGGGGCGCGTGAAAAACTGTTTTTT,CASSYSGAREKLFF
NA,TRBV28,NA,TRBJ2-5,TGTGCCAGCAGTTCCCCACCCAAAGAGACCCAGTACTTC,CASSSPPKETQYF
TRBD2,TRBV30,NA,TRBJ2-1,TGTGCCTGGAGTGTGCCTAGCGGGGGGGTAAATGAGCAGTTCTTC,CAWSVPSGGVNEQFF
NA,TRBV6-6,NA,TRBJ1-2,TGTGCCAGCAGTTTTCAAGGGGCGGGAAATGGCTACACCTTC,CASSFQGAGNGYTF
NA,TRBV25-1,NA,TRBJ1-3,TGTGCCAGCACCGGCCCAGGGGCCTCTGGAAACACCATATATTTT,CASTGPGASGNTIYF
TRBD1,TRBV15,few,TRBJ1-2,TGTGCCACCAGCTACGACAGGGTGTATGGCTACACCTTC,CATSYDRVYGYTF
NA,TRBV7-9,NA,TRBJ2-5,TGTGCCAGCAGCTTAGCACCCCAAGAGACCCAGTACTTC,CASSLAPQETQYF
NA,TRBV11-2,NA,TRBJ2-2,TGTGCCAGCAGCTCTGCCACGGGGGCGCGAATCGGGGAGCTGTTTTTT,CASSSATGARIGELFF
NA,TRBV29-1,NA,TRBJ1-5,TGCAGCGTGAGCGGCGCGGGCAATCAGCCCCAGCATTTT,CSVSGAGNQPQHF
NA,TRBV7-6,NA,TRBJ2-5,TGTGCCAGCAGCCCTCGTGGGGGGCGCTCGGAGACCCAGTACTTC,CASSPRGGRSETQYF
NA,TRBV27,NA,TRBJ1-2,TGTGCCAGCAGTTCTAGAGTCTTGGGTGGCTACACCTTC,CASSSRVLGGYTF
NA,TRBV10-2,NA,TRBJ1-2,TGCGCCAGCAGTGAGTTCCGCATGGGCGGCTACACCTTC,CASSEFRMGGYTF
TRBD1,TRBV11-3,NA,TRBJ2-5,TGTGCCAGCAGCCCGGGGACAGCCGTCCAAGAGACCCAGTACTTC,CASSPGTAVQETQYF
NA,TRBV29-1,NA,TRBJ1-1,TGCAGCGTCTCGGGGTCGAACACTGAAGCTTTCTTT,CSVSGSNTEAFF
NA,TRBV5-6,few,TRBJ1-1,TGTGCCAGCAGCTTCAGGGCTGAAGCTTTCTTT,CASSFRAEAFF
NA,TRBV7-2,NA,TRBJ2-7,TGTGCCAGCACCCGTTCCCGGACCTCCTACGAGCAGTACTTC,CASTRSRTSYEQYF
NA,TRBV5-1,NA,TRBJ1-4,TGCGCCAGCAGCTTGGATGTCAATGAAAAACTGTTTTTT,CASSLDVNEKLFF
NA,TRBV30,NA,TRBJ1-2,TGTGCCTGGAGAGGCAGGGATTATTCCCCCAACACCTTC,CAWRGRDYSPNTF
TRBD1,TRBV7-2,NA,TRBJ1-1,TGTGCCAGCAGCTTAGAGGGACAGAGGAACACTGAAGCTTTCTTT,CASSLEGQRNTEAFF
NA,TRBV12-5,NA,TRBJ1-3,TGTGCTAGTGGTTTGCATATAGGCCAGATCGGAAACACCATATATTTT,CASGLHIGQIGNTIYF
NA,TRBV6-1,once,TRBJ1-2,TGTGCCAGCAGTGAACGGGGTGATCGCGATGGCTACACCTTC,CASSERGDRDGYTF
TRBD1,TRBV6-5,NA,TRBJ1-2,TGTGCCAGCAGCAGGGGGAAATCTGTCTATGGCTACACCTTC,CASSRGKSVYGYTF
NA,TRBV6-5,few,TRBJ1-4,TGTGCCAGCAGTTACGGACGTAAAGGTGAAAAACTGTTTTTT,CASSYGRKGEKLFF
NA,TRBV5-4,NA,TRBJ2-5,TGTGCCAGCAGCCCCAAGGGGGGCCTTCAAGAGACCCAGTACTTC,CASSPKGGLQETQYF
TRBD1,TRBV7-9,NA,TRBJ2-7,TGTGCCAGCAGCTTAGCCGGACAGGGGGCTTACGAGCAGTACTTC,CASSLAGQGAYEQYF
NA,TRBV29-1,NA,TRBJ2-7,TGCAGCGTTGGAGACAGGCACGAGCAGTACTTC,CSVGDRHEQYF
NA,TRBV5-1,NA,TRBJ2-3,TGCGCCAGCAGCTTGGAGCCGACCTCAGATACGCAGTATTTT,CASSLEPTSDTQYF
NA,TRBV2,NA,TRBJ1-5,TGTGCCAGCAGATCAGGGGATCAGCCCCAGCATTTT,CASRSGDQPQHF
NA,TRBV29-1,once,TRBJ1-1,TGCAGCGTTAGTGGGGCGAACACTGAAGCTTTCTTT,CSVSGANTEAFF
TRBD1,TRBV5-4,many,TRBJ2-1,TGTGCCAGCAGCCCGCGGACAGGCTACAATGAGCAGTTCTTC,CASSPRTGYNEQFF
NA,TRBV6-5,NA,TRBJ2-2,TGTGCCAGCAGTTACAAGTCCATTGACACCGGGGAGCTGTTTTTT,CASSYKSIDTGELFF
TRBD2,TRBV29-1,NA,TRBJ2-5,TGCAGCGTTTGGCCTAGCGGAAACTTACAAGAGACCCAGTACTTC,CSVWPSGNLQETQYF
NA,TRBV4-1,NA,TRBJ2-5,TGCGCCAGCAGCCAAGTGGACCCACGGAAGACCCAGTACTTC,CASSQVDPRKTQYF
TRBD1,TRBV29-1,few,TRBJ2-5,TGCAGCGCTTCGACAGGGGCCCAAGAGACCCAGTACTTC,CSASTGAQETQYF
TRBD2,TRBV9,few,TRBJ2-1,TGTGCCAGCAGCGTAGGGGCGGGGGGCCCTTACAATGAGCAGTTCTTC,CASSVGAGGPYNEQFF
NA,TRBV7-9,NA,TRBJ2-5,TGTGCCAGCAGCTTAGTTCTGGGGGCAGGAGAGACCCAGTACTTC,CASSLVLGAGETQYF
NA,TRBV7-2,once,TRBJ2-7,TGTGCCAGCAGCCGAAGCTCCTACGAGCAGTACTTC,CASSRSSYEQYF
TRBD1,TRBV10-3,NA,TRBJ2-1,TGTGCCATCAGCGAGGAAAGGGACAGGTACAATGAGCAGTTCTTC,CAISEERDRYNEQFF
NA,TRBV5-4,once,TRBJ1-2,TGTGCCAGCAGCTTAGCAGGGGTCGGCTATGGCTACACCTTC,CASSLAGVGYGYTF
TRBD1,TRBV11-2,few,TRBJ1-2,TGTGCCAGCAGCGCCCCCCGGGACAGGGGGCACTATGGCTACACCTTC,CASSAPRDRGHYGYTF
NA,TRBV5-1,few,TRBJ2-3,TGCGCCAGCAGCGTGGAGGCGGATACGCAGTATTTT,CASSVEADTQYF
NA,TRBV5-1,NA,TRBJ2-5,TGCGCCAGCAGCCGAGGGTTTCCAGAGACCCAGTACTTC,CASSRGFPETQYF
TRBD1,TRBV5-1,NA,TRBJ1-6,TGCGCCAGCAGCTCCGGACAGGACACCTATAATTCACCCCTCCACTTT,CASSSGQDTYNSPLHF